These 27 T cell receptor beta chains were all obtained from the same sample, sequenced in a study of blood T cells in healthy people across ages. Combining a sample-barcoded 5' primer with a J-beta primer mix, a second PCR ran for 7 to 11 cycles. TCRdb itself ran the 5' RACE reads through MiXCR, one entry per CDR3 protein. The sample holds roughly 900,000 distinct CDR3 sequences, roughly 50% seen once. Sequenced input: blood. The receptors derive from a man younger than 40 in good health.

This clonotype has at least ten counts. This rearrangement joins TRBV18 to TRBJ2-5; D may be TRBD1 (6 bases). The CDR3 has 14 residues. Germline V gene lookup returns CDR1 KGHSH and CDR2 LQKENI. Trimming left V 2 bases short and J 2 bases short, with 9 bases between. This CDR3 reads CASSPGTRQETQYF. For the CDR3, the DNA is TGTGCCAGCTCACCAGGGACACGACAAGAGACCCAGTACTTC. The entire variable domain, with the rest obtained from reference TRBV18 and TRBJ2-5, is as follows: NAGVMQNPRHLVRRRGQEARLRCSPMKGHSHVYWYRQLPEEGLKFMVYLQKENIIDESGMPKERFSAEFPKEGPSILRIQQVVRGDSAAYFCASSPGTRQETQYFGPGTRLLVL.

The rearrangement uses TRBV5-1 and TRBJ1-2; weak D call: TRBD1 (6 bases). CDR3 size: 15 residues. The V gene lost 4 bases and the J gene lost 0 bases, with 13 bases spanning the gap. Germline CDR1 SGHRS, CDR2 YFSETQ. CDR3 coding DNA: TGCGCCAGCAGCCGCTTACAGGGAGCTAACTATGGCTACACCTTC. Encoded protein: CASSRLQGANYGYTF. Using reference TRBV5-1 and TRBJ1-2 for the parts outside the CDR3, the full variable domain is KAGVTQTPRYLIKTRGQQVTLSCSPISGHRSVSWYQQTPGQGLQFLFEYFSETQRNKGNFPGRFSGRQFSNSRSEMNVSTLELGDSALYLCASSRLQGANYGYTFGSGTRLTVV.

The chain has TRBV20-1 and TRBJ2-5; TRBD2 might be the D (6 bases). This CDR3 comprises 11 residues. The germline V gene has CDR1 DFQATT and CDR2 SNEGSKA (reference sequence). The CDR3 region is CSVRAGRTQYF. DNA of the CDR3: TGCAGCGTAAGGGCGGGACGCACCCAGTACTTC.

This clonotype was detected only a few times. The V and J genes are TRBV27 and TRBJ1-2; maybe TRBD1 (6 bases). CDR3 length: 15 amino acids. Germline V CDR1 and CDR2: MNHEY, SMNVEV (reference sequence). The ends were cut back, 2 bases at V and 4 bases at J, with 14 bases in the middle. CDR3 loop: CASSLALGGFYGYTF. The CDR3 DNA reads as TGTGCCAGCAGTTTAGCATTAGGGGGGTTCTATGGCTACACCTTC.

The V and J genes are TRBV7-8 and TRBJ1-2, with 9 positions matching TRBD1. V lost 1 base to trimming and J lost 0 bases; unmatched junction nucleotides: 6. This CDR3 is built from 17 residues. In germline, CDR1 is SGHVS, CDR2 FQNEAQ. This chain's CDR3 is CASSLDFGTGSNYGYTF. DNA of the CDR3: TGTGCCAGCAGCTTAGATTTTGGGACAGGGTCTAACTATGGCTACACCTTC.

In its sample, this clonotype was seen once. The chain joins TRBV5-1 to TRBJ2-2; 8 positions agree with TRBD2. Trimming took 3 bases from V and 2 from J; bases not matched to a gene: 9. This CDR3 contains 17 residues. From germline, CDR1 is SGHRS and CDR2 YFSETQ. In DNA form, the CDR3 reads TGCGCCAGCAGCTCGCCCAAAGCGGGGGTAAACACCGGGGAGCTGTTTTTT. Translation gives CASSSPKAGVNTGELFF.

CDR3 residues: CSARDPYSSYNEQFF. In nucleotides, the CDR3 is TGCAGTGCTAGAGACCCCTACAGCTCCTACAATGAGCAGTTCTTC. V is TRBV20-1 and J is TRBJ2-1; unclear D gene. The CDR3 is made up of 15 amino acids. Trimming left V 0 bases short and J 0 bases short, with 9 bases between. The germline gives CDR1 DFQATT, CDR2 SNEGSKA (reference sequence).

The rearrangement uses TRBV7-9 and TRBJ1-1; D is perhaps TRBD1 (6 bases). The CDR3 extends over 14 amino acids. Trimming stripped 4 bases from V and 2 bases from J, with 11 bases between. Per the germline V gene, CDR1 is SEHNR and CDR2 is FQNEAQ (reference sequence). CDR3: CASSSQGINTEAFF. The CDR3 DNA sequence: TGTGCCAGCAGCTCACAGGGAATTAACACTGAAGCTTTCTTT.

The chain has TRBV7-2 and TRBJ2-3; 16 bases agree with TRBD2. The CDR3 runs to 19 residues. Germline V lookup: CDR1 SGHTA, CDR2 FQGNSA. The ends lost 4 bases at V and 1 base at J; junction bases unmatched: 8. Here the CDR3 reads CASSYRGLAGGRGTDTQYF. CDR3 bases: TGTGCCAGCAGCTACCGGGGACTAGCGGGGGGGCGGGGCACAGATACGCAGTATTTT. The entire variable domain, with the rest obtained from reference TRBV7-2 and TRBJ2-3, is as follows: GAGVSQSPSNKVTEKGKDVELRCDPISGHTALYWYRQSLGQGLEFLIYFQGNSAPDKSGLPSDRFSAERTGGSVSTLTIQRTQQEDSAVYLCASSYRGLAGGRGTDTQYFGPGTRLTVL.

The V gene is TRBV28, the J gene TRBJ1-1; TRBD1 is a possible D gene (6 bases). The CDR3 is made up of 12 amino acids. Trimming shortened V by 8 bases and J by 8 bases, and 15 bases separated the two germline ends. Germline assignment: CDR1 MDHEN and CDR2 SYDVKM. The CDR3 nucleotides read TGTGCCAGCGGGGGCGTGAATGGGGAAGCTTTCTTT. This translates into CASGGVNGEAFF. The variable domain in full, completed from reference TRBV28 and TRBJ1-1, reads DVKVTQSSRYLVKRTGEKVFLECVQDMDHENMFWYRQDPGLGLRLIYFSYDVKMKEKGDIPEGYSVSREKKERFSLILESASTNQTSMYLCASGGVNGEAFFGQGTRLTVV.

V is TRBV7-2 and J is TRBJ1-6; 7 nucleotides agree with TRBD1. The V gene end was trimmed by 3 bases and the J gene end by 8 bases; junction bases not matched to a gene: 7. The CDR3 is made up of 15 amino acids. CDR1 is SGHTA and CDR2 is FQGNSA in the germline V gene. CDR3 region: CASSFLQGKDSPLHF. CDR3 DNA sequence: TGTGCCAGCAGCTTCCTACAGGGGAAGGATTCACCCCTCCACTTT.

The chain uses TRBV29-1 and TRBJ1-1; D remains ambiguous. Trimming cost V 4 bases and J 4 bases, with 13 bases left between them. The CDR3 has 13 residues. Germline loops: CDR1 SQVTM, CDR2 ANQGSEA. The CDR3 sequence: CSVVRLAATEAFF. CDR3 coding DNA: TGCAGCGTTGTACGGCTTGCGGCCACTGAAGCTTTCTTT.

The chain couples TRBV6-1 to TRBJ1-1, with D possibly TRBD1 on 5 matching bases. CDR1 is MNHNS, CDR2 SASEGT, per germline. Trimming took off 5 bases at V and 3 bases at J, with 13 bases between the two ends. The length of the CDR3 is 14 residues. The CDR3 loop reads CASSPAGPDTEAFF. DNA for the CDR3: TGTGCCAGCAGTCCCGCGGGACCGGACACTGAAGCTTTCTTT.

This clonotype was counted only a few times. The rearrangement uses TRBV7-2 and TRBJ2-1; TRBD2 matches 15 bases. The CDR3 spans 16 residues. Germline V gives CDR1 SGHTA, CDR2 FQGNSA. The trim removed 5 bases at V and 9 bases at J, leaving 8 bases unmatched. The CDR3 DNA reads TGTGCCAGCAGCGAGCGGACTAGCGGGGGGGTAATTGAGCAGTTCTTC. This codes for CASSERTSGGVIEQFF.

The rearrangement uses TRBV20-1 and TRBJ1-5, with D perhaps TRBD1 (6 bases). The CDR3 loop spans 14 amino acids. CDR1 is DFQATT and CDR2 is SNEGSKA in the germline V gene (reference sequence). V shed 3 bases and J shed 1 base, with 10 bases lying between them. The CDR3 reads CSARDSLSNQPQHF. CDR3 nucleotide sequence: TGCAGTGCTAGGGACAGTCTGAGCAATCAGCCCCAGCATTTT.

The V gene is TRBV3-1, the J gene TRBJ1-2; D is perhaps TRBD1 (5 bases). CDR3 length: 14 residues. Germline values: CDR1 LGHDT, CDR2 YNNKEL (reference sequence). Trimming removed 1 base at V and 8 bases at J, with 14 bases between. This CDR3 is CASSQGVPGRGYTF. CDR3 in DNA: TGTGCCAGCAGCCAAGGCGTCCCAGGGCGAGGCTACACCTTC.

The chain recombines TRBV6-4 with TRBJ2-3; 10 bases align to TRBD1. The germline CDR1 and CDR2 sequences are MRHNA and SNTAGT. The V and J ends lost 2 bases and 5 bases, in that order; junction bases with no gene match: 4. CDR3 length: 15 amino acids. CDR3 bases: TGTGCCAGCAGTGACCGGGACAGGGGCGGAGATACGCAGTATTTT. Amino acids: CASSDRDRGGDTQYF.

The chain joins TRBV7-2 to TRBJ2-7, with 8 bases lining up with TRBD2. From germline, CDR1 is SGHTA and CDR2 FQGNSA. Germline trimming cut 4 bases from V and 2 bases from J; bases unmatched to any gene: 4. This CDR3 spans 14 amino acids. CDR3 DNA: TGTGCCAGCAGCTCCATAGCGGGGACCTACGAGCAGTACTTC. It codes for CASSSIAGTYEQYF.

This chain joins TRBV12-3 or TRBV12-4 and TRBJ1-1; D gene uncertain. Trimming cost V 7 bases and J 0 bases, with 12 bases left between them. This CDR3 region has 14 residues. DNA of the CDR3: TGTGCCAGCACTCCGGACGGAGTGAACACTGAAGCTTTCTTT. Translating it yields CASTPDGVNTEAFF.

CDR3 in amino acids: CASSHALGQGVYEQYF. The CDR3 DNA follows: TGCGCCAGCAGCCATGCCCTCGGACAGGGGGTCTACGAGCAGTACTTC. This rearrangement joins TRBV4-1 to TRBJ2-7; 10 nucleotides agree with TRBD1. This CDR3 comprises 16 residues. Germline-derived CDR1 and CDR2 are MGHRA and YSYEKL. V trimming: 3 bases; J trimming: 3 bases; junction bases outside the gene matches: 8.

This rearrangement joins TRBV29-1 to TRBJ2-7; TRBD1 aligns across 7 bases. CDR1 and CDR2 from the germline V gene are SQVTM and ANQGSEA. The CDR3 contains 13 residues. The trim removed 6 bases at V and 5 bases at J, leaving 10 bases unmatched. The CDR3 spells CSVRTGALDEQYF. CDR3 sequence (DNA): TGCAGCGTGAGGACAGGTGCCCTCGACGAGCAGTACTTC.

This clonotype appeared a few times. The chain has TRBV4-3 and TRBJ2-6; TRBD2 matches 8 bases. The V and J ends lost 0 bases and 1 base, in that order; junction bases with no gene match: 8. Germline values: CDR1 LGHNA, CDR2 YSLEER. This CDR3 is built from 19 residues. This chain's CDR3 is CASSQESYRGGSGANVLTF. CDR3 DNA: TGCGCCAGCAGCCAAGAGTCATATCGGGGGGGTTCTGGGGCCAACGTCCTGACTTTC.

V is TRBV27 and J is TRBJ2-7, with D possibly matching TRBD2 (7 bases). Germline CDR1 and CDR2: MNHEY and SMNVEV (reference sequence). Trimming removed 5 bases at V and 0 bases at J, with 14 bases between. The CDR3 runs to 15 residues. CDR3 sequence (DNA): TGTGCCAGCAGTCTAAGGGGGGGAAGCTCCTACGAGCAGTACTTC. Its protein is CASSLRGGSSYEQYF.

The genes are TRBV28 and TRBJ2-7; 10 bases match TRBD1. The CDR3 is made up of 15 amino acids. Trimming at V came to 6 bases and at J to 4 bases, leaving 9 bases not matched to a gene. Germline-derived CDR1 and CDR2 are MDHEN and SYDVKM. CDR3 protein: CASRGDRGPSYEQYF. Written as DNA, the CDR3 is TGTGCCAGCAGGGGGGACAGGGGCCCTTCTTACGAGCAGTACTTC.

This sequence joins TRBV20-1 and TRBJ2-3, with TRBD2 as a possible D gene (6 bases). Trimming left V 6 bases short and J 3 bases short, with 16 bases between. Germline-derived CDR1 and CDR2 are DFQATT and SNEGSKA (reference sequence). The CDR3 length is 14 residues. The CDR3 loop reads CSADRRGRTDTQYF. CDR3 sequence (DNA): TGCAGTGCCGACCGACGGGGGAGAACAGATACGCAGTATTTT.

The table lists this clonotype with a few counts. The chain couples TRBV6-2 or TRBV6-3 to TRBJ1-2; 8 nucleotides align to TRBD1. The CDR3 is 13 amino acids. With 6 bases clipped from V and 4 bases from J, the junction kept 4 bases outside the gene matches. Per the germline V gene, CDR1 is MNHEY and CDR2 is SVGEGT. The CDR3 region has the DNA TGTGCCAGCAGCTCAGGGGGCACCTATGGCTACACCTTC. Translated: CASSSGGTYGYTF.

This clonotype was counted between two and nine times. In DNA, the CDR3 is TGCGCCAGCAGCGTTGGGGCAACAACCGGCACCGGGGAGCTGTTTTTT. As protein: CASSVGATTGTGELFF. V usage is TRBV5-1 and J usage is TRBJ2-2; tentatively, D is TRBD1 (5 bases). Germline lookup yields CDR1 SGHRS and CDR2 YFSETQ. The CDR3 spans 16 residues. The V gene lost 4 bases and the J gene lost 4 bases, with 17 bases spanning the gap.